Below, 5 T cell receptor beta chains from the same sample are listed, as sequenced in a study of cytomegalovirus exposure and HLA in healthy donors (dated by TCRdb to 2015 to 2018). To prepare the library, the immunoSEQ multiplex PCR assay was applied. A mixture of 60 forward primers for TCR Vbeta segments and 13 reverse primers for TCR Jbeta segments was used in the multiplex PCR. This is the immuneACCESS table as TCRdb keeps it, with only in-frame sequences that have V and J called. A part of the clones is gone; compared with another copy, unresolved V genes explain less than half, and the rest is unexplained. The sample table contains around 110,000 clones; only one count was recorded for 82% of them. The leading ten clones occupy roughly 3% of the sample. Sequencing was done on a sample of PBMCs. The source is a man younger than 45 in good health and CMV-seropositive.

In the case of this clone: One junction end disagrees with the germline gene, perhaps due to a read error. V is TRBV6-1 and J is TRBJ2-6, with D tentatively TRBD1 (5 bases). The germline CDR1 and CDR2 sequences are MNHNS and SASEGT. The CDR3 has 14 residues. This CDR3 reads CASMVQAGANGLTF. For the CDR3, the DNA is TGTGCCAGCATGGTTCAAGCTGGGGCCAACGGCCTGACTTTC.

In the case of this clone: An end of the junction differs from the germline gene, which may be a read error. This chain's CDR3 is CSSSLGQNIQYF. The CDR3 DNA follows: TGTTCCAGCAGCTTAGGACAGAACATTCAGTACTTC. The chain joins TRBV7-9 to TRBJ2-4; TRBD1 is a possible D gene (6 bases). The CDR3 loop spans 12 amino acids. CDR1 and CDR2 (germline): SEHNR, FQNEAQ (reference sequence).

This clone was seen more than once but under ten times. The chain uses TRBV5-5 and TRBJ1-2; weak D call: TRBD1 (5 bases). This CDR3 is built from 16 residues. V lost 3 bases and J lost 0, with 15 bases in between. CDR1 SGHKS and CDR2 YYEKEE come from the germline V gene (reference sequence). The CDR3 DNA reads TGTGCCAGCAGCTCCATCGGGCCGACAGCTAACTATGGCTACACCTTC. Translating gives CASSSIGPTANYGYTF.

This clone turned up a few times. V gene TRBV7-9 combines with J gene TRBJ2-1; D perhaps matches TRBD2 (5 bases). The germline V gene encodes CDR1 SEHNR and CDR2 FQNEAQ (reference sequence). V gave up 4 bases and J gave up 8 bases, with 6 bases separating them. This CDR3 is 11 amino acids long. CDR3 in amino acids: CASSSGDEQFF. The CDR3 nucleotides are TGTGCCAGCAGCTCCGGGGATGAGCAGTTCTTC. Using reference TRBV7-9 and TRBJ2-1 for the parts outside the CDR3, the full variable domain is DTGVSQNPRHKITKRGQNVTFRCDPISEHNRLYWYRQTLGQGPEFLTYFQNEAQLEKSRLLSDRFSAERPKGSFSTLEIQRTEQGDSAMYLCASSSGDEQFFGPGTRLTVL.

The V call is TRBV27, the J call TRBJ1-2; TRBD1 aligns across 8 bases. Per germline, CDR1 MNHEY and CDR2 SMNVEV (reference sequence). There are 16 residues in the CDR3. V was pared by 5 bases and J by 4 bases, with 12 bases of the junction left unmatched. In DNA, the CDR3 is TGTGCCAGCAGTGGCCGGACAGGGAGTAAGGGCTATGGCTACACCTTC. Amino acid sequence: CASSGRTGSKGYGYTF.